The clone carrying this T cell receptor beta chain was observed a handful of times. Its antigen is not known. This CDR3 has 14 amino acids. Germline V CDR1 and CDR2: MNHNS, SASEGT. V lost 7 bases and J lost 3; bases outside the gene matches: 9. The data were taken from a study of T cell repertoires in cytomegalovirus infection. At the level of the study: Well-studied HLA-B-restricted epitopes and recently identified HLA-C-restricted epitopes of CMV were both used in the study.

One entry per CDR3 protein results from TCRdb running MiXCR on the reads. The table lists 150,000 or so distinct CDR3 sequences, about 22% of them singletons. The source is a human donor in good health (CMV status not recorded). Some clones in this sample may be carry-over from other donors' samples. The V call is TRBV6-1, the J call TRBJ2-7; TRBD1 aligns across 7 bases. Sample: CD8+ T cells from cultured PBMCs, taken from culture after CMV antigen stimulation. The CDR3 spells CASTRTGLIYEQYF. The CDR3, as DNA: TGTGCCAGCACCCGGACAGGCCTCATCTACGAGCAGTACTTC.